The 22 T cell receptor beta chains below come from one sample, sequenced in a study of cytotoxic CD8 clonotypes in ibrutinib-treated CLL. Profiling relied on immunoSEQ multiplex PCR, and the TCRdb table lists in-frame clones only, not all of them. This table holds under 35,000 clones, about 70% found once. The specimen was PBMCs, collected after 24 months of ibrutinib treatment. The source is a human donor with chronic lymphocytic leukemia.

This clone was counted only a few times. The V call is TRBV9, the J call TRBJ2-5; D is unclear. V lost 0 bases to trimming and J lost 2 bases, with 8 bases between them. Germline CDR1 and CDR2: SGDLS and YYNGEE. This CDR3 has 14 residues. The DNA of the CDR3 is TGTGCCAGCAGCGTAGGTGGCTTGCAAGAGACCCAGTACTTC. Protein: CASSVGGLQETQYF. Complete variable domain (other parts from reference TRBV9 and TRBJ2-5): DSGVTQTPKHLITATGQRVTLRCSPRSGDLSVYWYQQSLDQGLQFLIQYYNGEERAKGNILERFSAQQFPDLHSELNLSSLELGDSALYFCASSVGGLQETQYFGPGTRLLVL.

The chain is built from TRBV5-1 and TRBJ1-5; 11 bases agree with TRBD1. There are 19 residues in the CDR3. Germline loops: CDR1 SGHRS, CDR2 YFSETQ. Trimming cost V 0 bases and J 5 bases; bases outside gene matches: 13. CDR3 coding DNA: TGCGCCAGCAGCTTGGAAGCCCTCGGGACAGGGGGTTACTATCAGCCCCAGCATTTT. Amino acid sequence: CASSLEALGTGGYYQPQHF.

The chain combines TRBV2 with TRBJ1-6, with D perhaps TRBD1 (6 bases). This CDR3 contains 14 residues. V gave up 4 bases and J gave up 7 bases, with 11 bases separating them. Germline CDR1 SNHLY, CDR2 FYNNEI. Here the CDR3 DNA reads TGTGCCAGCAGTGGGACAGTTGGGAATTCACCCCTCCACTTT. This gives the protein CASSGTVGNSPLHF.

The J gene is TRBJ2-3, the V gene TRBV5-1; D is unresolved. Germline V lookup: CDR1 SGHRS, CDR2 YFSETQ. V shed 4 bases and J shed 7 bases, with 19 bases lying between them. The CDR3 runs to 15 residues. DNA of the CDR3: TGCGCCAGCAGCCCCGAAGGTCTCAGCTTCCATACGCAGTATTTT. Its protein is CASSPEGLSFHTQYF.

Notes on this clone: Different DNA sequences within this sample yield the same CDR3. V and J are TRBV7-6 and TRBJ2-7, with D unclear. Germline V lookup: CDR1 SGHVS, CDR2 FNYEAQ. Trimming cost V 4 bases and J 3 bases, with 7 bases left between them. The CDR3 extends over 12 amino acids. DNA of the CDR3: TGTGCCAGCAGCTCTGGAAACTACGAGCAGTACTTC. This codes for CASSSGNYEQYF.

The V and J genes are TRBV2 and TRBJ2-1; 7 bases line up with TRBD2. Germline loops: CDR1 SNHLY, CDR2 FYNNEI. Trimming cost V 6 bases and J 2 bases; bases outside gene matches: 10. The CDR3 loop spans 16 amino acids. The CDR3: CASSDRTRRAYNEQFF. Here the CDR3 DNA reads TGTGCCAGCAGCGATAGGACTAGACGTGCCTACAATGAGCAGTTCTTC.

The CDR3 DNA follows: TGCGCCAGCAGCTTGGAGGTCGGACTAGCGGGGGCCTCCCAAGAGACCCAGTACTTC. Its translation is CASSLEVGLAGASQETQYF. This chain joins TRBV5-1 and TRBJ2-5, with 13 bases matching TRBD2. The CDR3 has 19 amino acids. The V segment lost 0 bases and the J segment 1 base; nucleotides outside the gene matches: 9. Germline V lookup: CDR1 SGHRS, CDR2 YFSETQ.

This clone was seen only once. V is TRBV19 and J is TRBJ1-2; possibly TRBD1 for D (6 bases). The CDR3 loop spans 14 amino acids. Germline CDR1 reads LNHDA; CDR2 reads SQIVND (reference sequence). V lost 1 base to trimming and J lost 2 bases, with 8 bases between them. CDR3 residues: CASSIVGTNYGYTF. The DNA of the CDR3 is TGTGCCAGTAGTATAGTAGGGACAAACTATGGCTACACCTTC.

This clone was counted a single time. This chain connects TRBV11-2 to TRBJ2-7; no clear D. Trimming removed 5 bases from V and 2 bases from J, with 16 bases in between. The CDR3 runs 15 residues. Germline values: CDR1 SGHAT, CDR2 FQNNGV. The CDR3 bases are TGTGCCAGCAGCCCCCTAGGCACGAGGACCTACGAGCAGTACTTC. Translation gives CASSPLGTRTYEQYF.

This clone was counted once. This chain links TRBV5-1 with TRBJ1-4; 8 bases are a match to TRBD1. CDR1 is SGHRS, CDR2 YFSETQ, per germline. The CDR3 has 17 amino acids. J gave up 2 bases and V 0 bases, and 6 bases lay outside the gene matches. The CDR3 reads CASSLAQGAPTNEKLFF. CDR3 DNA: TGCGCCAGCAGCTTGGCCCAGGGGGCGCCTACTAATGAAAAACTGTTTTTT.

This clone came up once. This sequence joins TRBV6-1 and TRBJ2-7; D remains unclear. Germline CDR1 reads MNHNS; CDR2 reads SASEGT. V shed 4 bases and J shed 7 bases, with 14 bases lying between them. The CDR3 contains 13 residues. CDR3 region: CASSGTDFWEQYF. DNA for the CDR3: TGTGCCAGCAGTGGGACGGATTTTTGGGAGCAGTACTTC.

V gene TRBV5-1 combines with J gene TRBJ2-7, with 8 positions matching TRBD2. CDR3 length: 14 residues. Germline-derived CDR1 and CDR2 are SGHRS and YFSETQ. Germline trimming cut 2 bases from V and 2 bases from J; bases unmatched to any gene: 3. The CDR3 here is CASSFGGGPYEQYF. CDR3 bases: TGCGCCAGCAGCTTCGGGGGGGGACCCTACGAGCAGTACTTC.

The DNA for the CDR3 is TGTGCCAGCTCACCACGGACAGGGGTCGATGGCTACACCTTC. Translation gives CASSPRTGVDGYTF. The rearrangement uses TRBV18 and TRBJ1-2; TRBD1 matches at 9 bases. J lost 6 bases, V lost 1 base, and 3 bases had no gene match. This CDR3 spans 14 amino acids. Germline lookup yields CDR1 KGHSH and CDR2 LQKENI.

The rearrangement uses TRBV9 and TRBJ1-2, with 7 positions matching TRBD1. V dropped 2 bases and J dropped 5; count of bases not matched to a gene: 12. This CDR3 comprises 16 residues. The germline gives CDR1 SGDLS, CDR2 YYNGEE. The CDR3: CASSVHKDRNPYGYTF. The DNA for the CDR3 is TGTGCCAGCAGCGTCCACAAGGACAGGAACCCTTATGGCTACACCTTC.

This clone was recorded a few times. V gene TRBV5-1 combines with J gene TRBJ1-2; D is undetermined. Germline V gene lookup returns CDR1 SGHRS and CDR2 YFSETQ. Trimming shortened V by 2 bases and J by 2 bases, and 7 bases separated the two germline ends. The CDR3 consists of 13 residues. CDR3 DNA sequence: TGCGCCAGCAGCTTTGGCGAGAACTATGGCTACACCTTC. Protein sequence: CASSFGENYGYTF. Looking up the rest from reference TRBV5-1 and TRBJ1-2 gives the full variable domain: KAGVTQTPRYLIKTRGQQVTLSCSPISGHRSVSWYQQTPGQGLQFLFEYFSETQRNKGNFPGRFSGRQFSNSRSEMNVSTLELGDSALYLCASSFGENYGYTFGSGTRLTVV.

This clone was counted only a few times. The chain is built from TRBV2 and TRBJ1-5; tentatively, D is TRBD1 (6 bases). V was cut by 1 base and J by 6 bases, with 10 bases left in between. Germline V gene sequence: CDR1 SNHLY, CDR2 FYNNEI. The CDR3 runs to 14 residues. CDR3 loop: CASSEEGGSQPQHF. In DNA, the CDR3 is TGTGCCAGCAGTGAAGAGGGGGGGAGTCAGCCCCAGCATTTT.

The V and J genes are TRBV7-2 and TRBJ1-1; 9 nucleotides align to TRBD1. The junction had 4 bases not matched to a gene; V was cut back by 4 bases and J by 4 bases. Per the germline V gene, CDR1 is SGHTA and CDR2 is FQGNSA. The CDR3 extends over 14 amino acids. CDR3 sequence: CASSSGTGPTEAFF. CDR3 nucleotide sequence: TGTGCCAGCAGCTCCGGGACAGGGCCCACTGAAGCTTTCTTT.

This chain joins TRBV30 and TRBJ1-4; D not resolved. This CDR3 is 14 amino acids long. The germline CDR1 and CDR2 sequences are GTSNPN and SVGIG (reference sequence). V was shortened by 1 base and J by 0 bases, with 6 bases between the two germline ends. The CDR3 sequence is CAWSDKTTNEKLFF. The CDR3, as DNA: TGTGCCTGGAGTGATAAAACAACTAATGAAAAACTGTTTTTT. The whole variable domain, remainder taken from reference TRBV30 and TRBJ1-4, is SQTIHQWPATLVQPVGSPLSLECTVEGTSNPNLYWYRQAAGRGLQLLFYSVGIGQISSEVPQNLSASRPQDRQFILSSKKLLLSDSGFYLCAWSDKTTNEKLFFGSGTQLSVL.

This rearrangement joins TRBV27 to TRBJ2-5; D gene ambiguous. Trimming shortened V by 5 bases and J by 5 bases, and 12 bases separated the two germline ends. The germline gives CDR1 MNHEY, CDR2 SMNVEV (reference sequence). There are 13 residues in the CDR3. The CDR3 reads CASSPHLGETQYF. DNA of the CDR3: TGTGCCAGCAGTCCGCACCTGGGGGAGACCCAGTACTTC.

Only a few counts were recorded for this clone. This rearrangement joins TRBV28 to TRBJ2-2; TRBD2 matches 7 bases. CDR3 length: 16 residues. Germline values: CDR1 MDHEN, CDR2 SYDVKM. The junction had 9 bases not matched to a gene; V was cut back by 5 bases and J by 3 bases. The CDR3 DNA sequence: TGTGCCAGCAGTGCTAGACTAGGGAGGGACACCGGGGAGCTGTTTTTT. This encodes CASSARLGRDTGELFF.

The chain is built from TRBV7-6 and TRBJ2-1; TRBD2 matches 10 bases. This CDR3 has 17 residues. V lost 5 bases, J lost 2 bases, and 9 bases stayed unmatched. Germline V CDR1 and CDR2: SGHVS, FNYEAQ. This chain's CDR3 is CASSPVASGGPYNEQFF. In DNA, the CDR3 is TGTGCCAGCAGCCCCGTTGCTAGCGGGGGACCCTACAATGAGCAGTTCTTC.

This clone was detected only once. The chain uses TRBV5-1 and TRBJ2-2; the D call may be TRBD1 or TRBD2 (5 bases each). CDR1 is SGHRS, CDR2 YFSETQ, per germline. V gave up 4 bases and J gave up 2 bases, with 18 bases separating them. The CDR3 has 17 amino acids. In DNA, the CDR3 is TGCGCCAGCAGCCGCTTTCCAGGGACGGGAAACACCGGGGAGCTGTTTTTT. Its protein is CASSRFPGTGNTGELFF.